This is a list of T cell receptor beta chains from one sample in a study of T cell changes during pregnancy in multiple sclerosis. Only in-frame clones appear in the TCRdb table, and some are missing; sequencing was by immunoSEQ multiplex PCR. The table has some 36,000 clones, roughly 89% seen once. The sequencing here drew on CD4+ T cells from peripheral blood mononuclear cells, taken in the second trimester of pregnancy. These receptors came from a female donor in good health, enrolled as a control in a pregnancy study. CDR3s include the opening cysteine and the closing phenylalanine or tryptophan. The D gene is left open where the match is weak. Not every row has a clone size; where given, it reads once, few, many or a size class.

.	.	TRBV6-5	TRBJ2-2	TGTGCCAGCAGTCGAGGGACAACCGGGGAGCTGTTTTTT	CASSRGTTGELFF
.	.	TRBV14	TRBJ1-5	TGTGCCAGCAGCCCTCGGGAAAGGGGGAATCAGCCCCAGCATTTT	CASSPRERGNQPQHF
.	.	TRBV29-1	TRBJ2-2	TGCAGCGTTGAAATGACAAACACCGGGGAGCTGTTTTTT	CSVEMTNTGELFF
.	TRBD1	TRBV7-7	TRBJ2-1	TGTGCTAGCAGCCCCAGGACAGGGACCGGCTCCTACAATGAGCAGTTCTTC	CASSPRTGTGSYNEQFF
.	TRBD1	TRBV4-1	TRBJ1-2	TGCGCCAGCAGCCAAGATCGGAGGGGGCCCTATGGCTACACCTTC	CASSQDRRGPYGYTF
.	TRBD1	TRBV18	TRBJ2-2	TGTGCCAGCTCACCACGGGGTCGGGACAGCAACACCGGGGAGCTGTTTTTT	CASSPRGRDSNTGELFF
.	.	TRBV7-2	TRBJ2-6	TGTGCCAGCAGCCCACAGGGTCCTCGCTCTGGGGCCAACGTCCTGACTTTC	CASSPQGPRSGANVLTF
once	.	TRBV19	TRBJ1-1	TGTGCCAGTAGTATACGGGCAGAGGGGGCTGAAGCTTTCTTT	CASSIRAEGAEAFF
.	TRBD2	TRBV6-1	TRBJ2-1	TGTGCCAGCAGAACCGGGACTAGCGGATACAATGAGCAGTTCTTC	CASRTGTSGYNEQFF
.	TRBD1	TRBV19	TRBJ1-2	TGTGCCAGTAGCCAAAAAGACAGGGGATACAACTATGGCTACACCTTC	CASSQKDRGYNYGYTF
.	.	TRBV4-3	TRBJ1-1	TGCGCCAGCAGCCAACACACGGGTCGACGGACTGAAGCTTTCTTT	CASSQHTGRRTEAFF
.	.	TRBV4-2	TRBJ1-2	TGTGCCAGCAGCCAACCCGTTGCGGTTGTGGAGAACTATGGCTACACCTTC	CASSQPVAVVENYGYTF
.	.	TRBV7-6	TRBJ2-5	TGTGCCAGCAGCTTGGACAGAAAGACCCAGTACTTC	CASSLDRKTQYF
.	TRBD2	TRBV4-3	TRBJ2-7	TGCGCCAGCAGCCAACCCGTCAGGGAGGGAGACACCTACGAGCAGTACTTC	CASSQPVREGDTYEQYF
once	TRBD1	TRBV5-1	TRBJ1-3	TGCGCCAGCAGCTTGGGGGGACAGGGGGTCTCTGGAAACACCATATATTTT	CASSLGGQGVSGNTIYF
.	.	TRBV19	TRBJ1-4	TGTGCCAGTAGTATAGGGCAAGCAACTAATGAAAAACTGTTTTTT	CASSIGQATNEKLFF
.	TRBD1	TRBV7-2	TRBJ1-2	TGTGCCAGCAGCCCGTACAGGGGAGACTACACCTTC	CASSPYRGDYTF
.	.	TRBV5-6	TRBJ1-6	TGTGCCAGCATGACCCGGGGAAGTAATTCACCCCTCCACTTT	CASMTRGSNSPLHF
.	.	TRBV21-1	TRBJ1-2	TGTGCCAGCATCCCCAACAGGGTCGACGGCTACACCTTC	CASIPNRVDGYTF
.	.	TRBV27	TRBJ1-5	TGTGCCAGCAGCAGGGGTTTAAATCAGCCCCAGCATTTT	CASSRGLNQPQHF
.	TRBD2	TRBV9	TRBJ2-2	TGTGCCAGCAGCGTAGGCGGGGGGGGACGCACCGGGGAGCTGTTTTTT	CASSVGGGGRTGELFF
.	TRBD2	TRBV11-3	TRBJ2-3	TGTGCCAGCAGCTTAGTCACTAGCGGGGGTCCACGGGGCACAGATACGCAGTATTTT	CASSLVTSGGPRGTDTQYF
few	.	TRBV4-3	TRBJ1-1	TGCGCCAGCAGCCAAGATACAGCAGGTGAAGCTTTCTTT	CASSQDTAGEAFF
.	.	TRBV5-6	TRBJ2-3	TGTGCCAGCAGCTTGTGGGTGGGACTCACAGATACGCAGTATTTT	CASSLWVGLTDTQYF
.	TRBD1	TRBV5-4	TRBJ2-7	TGTGCCAGCAGCTTGGGGACAGGGCACACCTACGAGCAGTACTTC	CASSLGTGHTYEQYF
.	TRBD1	TRBV19	TRBJ1-2	TGTGCCAGTAGTATTGGGACAGGGGTACTCGGCTACACCTTC	CASSIGTGVLGYTF
.	.	TRBV4-3	TRBJ1-2	TGCGCCAGCAGCCAAGACTGGGCAGGATCGTACGGCTACACCTTC	CASSQDWAGSYGYTF
.	.	TRBV9	TRBJ2-2	TGTGCCAGCAGCGTAGGAGGGCACGGGACCGGGGAGCTGTTTTTT	CASSVGGHGTGELFF
.	TRBD2	TRBV29-1	TRBJ2-3	TGCAGCGTCCCTAGCGGGGGGTCGTTGGCAGATACGCAGTATTTT	CSVPSGGSLADTQYF
.	TRBD1	TRBV25-1	TRBJ2-7	TGTGCCAGCAGTGCGGGGAACAGGGGGCAGTACGAGCAGTACTTC	CASSAGNRGQYEQYF
.	TRBD1	TRBV5-4	TRBJ1-1	TGTGCCAGCAGTCGACAGGGGGCGAACACTGAAGCTTTCTTT	CASSRQGANTEAFF
.	.	TRBV19	TRBJ1-5	TGTGCCAGTAGACCCTTAAGTCAGAGCAATCAGCCCCAGCATTTT	CASRPLSQSNQPQHF
once	TRBD1	TRBV6-1	TRBJ1-4	TGTGCCAGCAGTCTGGACAGGGGCGATGAAAAACTGTTTTTT	CASSLDRGDEKLFF
.	.	TRBV28	TRBJ2-7	TGTGCCAGCAGTTCCCGGGACACCTACGAGCAGTACTTC	CASSSRDTYEQYF
.	.	TRBV29-1	TRBJ1-1	TGCAGCGTTCCCGGACAGCTGAACACTGAAGCTTTCTTT	CSVPGQLNTEAFF
.	TRBD2	TRBV30	TRBJ2-3	TGTGCCTGGAGTAGGCCTAGCGGGGGGGGCGGATCAGCAGATACGCAGTATTTT	CAWSRPSGGGGSADTQYF
.	.	TRBV28	TRBJ1-3	TGTGCCAGCTCACTGGTAGGGGCTGGAAACACCATATATTTT	CASSLVGAGNTIYF
.	.	TRBV7-2	TRBJ2-5	TGTGCCAGCAGCTTAGTAATGGGGCGAGAGACCCAGTACTTC	CASSLVMGRETQYF
.	.	TRBV6-1	TRBJ1-3	TGTGCCAGCAGTGAAGCTCCGGGGGACACCATATATTTT	CASSEAPGDTIYF
.	TRBD2	TRBV7-2	TRBJ2-3	TGTGCCAGCAGCCTGAAAAGCGGGGGGGCAGTAACGCAGTATTTT	CASSLKSGGAVTQYF
.	.	TRBV19	TRBJ1-1	TGTGCCAGTGGGGGGGGCGGAGGGAGGGCCGAAGCTTTCTTT	CASGGGGGRAEAFF
.	TRBD1	TRBV9	TRBJ2-7	TGTGCCAGCAGCGCATCACCAGGGGGCGTCTACGAGCAGTACTTC	CASSASPGGVYEQYF
.	.	TRBV4-1	TRBJ1-2	TGCGCCAGCAGCCAAGGTCGGTCGGACAGACATAACTATGGCTACACCTTC	CASSQGRSDRHNYGYTF
.	.	TRBV7-2	TRBJ2-2	TGTGCCAGCAGCTTAACCCCAAAGAGGGAGTGGGACACCGGGGAGCTGTTTTTT	CASSLTPKREWDTGELFF
.	.	TRBV18	TRBJ2-7	TGTGCCAGCTCACCAGGAGGACCCGAGCAGTACTTC	CASSPGGPEQYF
.	TRBD1	TRBV7-2	TRBJ1-5	TGTGCCAGCAGCCCAGGGGGAAACAGGGGGGGACAGCCCCAGCATTTT	CASSPGGNRGGQPQHF
.	.	TRBV6-6	TRBJ1-2	TGTGCCAGCAGTTACTCCGCAGGGGTCTATGGCTACACCTTC	CASSYSAGVYGYTF
.	TRBD2	TRBV15	TRBJ2-1	TGTGCCACCAGCAGAGAGGTAGCGGGGGTTGAGCAGTTCTTC	CATSREVAGVEQFF
.	.	TRBV7-3	TRBJ1-2	TGTGCCAGCAGCCCCCGTGGGAGGGGTGCCGATGGCTACACCTTC	CASSPRGRGADGYTF
.	TRBD1	TRBV7-9	TRBJ1-2	TGTGCCAGCAGCTTAGGGGACAGCTATGGCTACACCTTC	CASSLGDSYGYTF
.	.	TRBV10-3	TRBJ1-1	TGTGCCATCAGTGAAAGGGGCTTTGAAGCTTTCTTT	CAISERGFEAFF
.	.	TRBV5-4	TRBJ2-1	TGTGCCAGCAGCCGAGGGAGTGAGCAGTTCTTC	CASSRGSEQFF
.	.	TRBV6-1	TRBJ1-2	TGTGCCAGCAGTCAAAACAGGGTCGATTATGGCTACACCTTC	CASSQNRVDYGYTF
.	.	TRBV2	TRBJ2-2	TGTGCCAGCTCCGAAGGGGCTAACACCGGGGAGCTGTTTTTT	CASSEGANTGELFF
.	TRBD2	TRBV30	TRBJ2-1	TGTGCCTGGAGGGCGAAGGGCGGGGGGAGCTCCTACAATGAGCAGTTCTTC	CAWRAKGGGSSYNEQFF
.	.	TRBV7-8	TRBJ1-5	TGTGCCAGCAGCCACCTAGGGGATCGGTTAGTTCAGCCCCAGCATTTT	CASSHLGDRLVQPQHF